This entry concerns a single T cell receptor beta chain. Antigen unknown. This specimen comes from a study of regulatory T cells in long-lasting Graves disease. Arm-PCR of CDR3 regions and iRepertoire HTBI primers were used to build TCR beta libraries. MiXCR was run by TCRdb on the multiplex PCR reads, yielding one entry per CDR3 protein. The table records 250,000 or so distinct CDR3 sequences, 20% to 25% of them present only once. Documented time point: newly diagnosed GD, antithyroid drugs for less than 3 months. The TCR library was made from RNA extracted from PBMCs. Study observations and caveats: Persistent patients shared more public clonotypes (about 2,700) than new patients (approximately 970). Persistent disease showed a preference for TRBV28, TRBJ1-2 and TRBJ2-5.

The CDR3 runs to 12 residues. Germline lookup yields CDR1 SGHNT and CDR2 YENEEA. The genes are TRBV11-3 and TRBJ2-3; D remains unclear. The DNA end is a closer match to TRBJ2-5, so the J assignment may be wrong. The material sequenced was peripheral blood mononuclear cells (PBMCs), taken at new diagnosis, from a patient treated with antithyroid drugs. The sequence was collected from a female donor with Graves disease. The CDR3 region is CASSLNTETQYF. In DNA form, the CDR3 reads TGTGCCAGCAGCTTGAATACAGAGACCCAGTACTTC.